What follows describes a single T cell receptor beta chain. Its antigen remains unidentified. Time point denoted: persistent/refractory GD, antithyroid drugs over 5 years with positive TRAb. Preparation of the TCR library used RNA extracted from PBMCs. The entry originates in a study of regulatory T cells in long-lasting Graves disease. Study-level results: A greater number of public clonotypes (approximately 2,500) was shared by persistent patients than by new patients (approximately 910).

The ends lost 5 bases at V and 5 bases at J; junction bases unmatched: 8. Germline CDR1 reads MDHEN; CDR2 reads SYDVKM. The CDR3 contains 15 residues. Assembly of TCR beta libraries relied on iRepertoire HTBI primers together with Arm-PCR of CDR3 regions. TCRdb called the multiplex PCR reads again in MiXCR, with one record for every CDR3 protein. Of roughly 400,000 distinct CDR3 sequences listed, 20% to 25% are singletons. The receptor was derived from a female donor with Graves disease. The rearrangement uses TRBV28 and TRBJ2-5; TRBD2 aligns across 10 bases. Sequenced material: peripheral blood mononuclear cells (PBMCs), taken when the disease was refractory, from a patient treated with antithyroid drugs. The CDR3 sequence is CASSRIAGGGETQYF. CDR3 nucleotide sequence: TGTGCCAGCAGTCGAATAGCGGGAGGCGGTGAGACCCAGTACTTC.